These T cell receptor beta chains were read from a single sample in a study of CD8 T cell repertoires and HIV-1 epitope variants. No antigens are known for them. The assay was immunoSEQ multiplex PCR, and TCRdb's table has in-frame clones only and misses some. This table holds about 5,800 clones, 55% to 65% found once. Sequences were obtained from cultured CD8+ T cells derived from PBMCs. The receptors come from a male donor with HIV. The CDR3 runs from the conserved cysteine through the conserved F or W. The D gene is left open where the match is weak. Size values are once, few and many counts, or a class for expanded clones, and some rows have none.

V: TRBV28; size: NA; J: TRBJ2-7; D: NA; CDR3: CASSALGSKYF; DNA: TGTGCCAGCAGTGCCCTGGGGTCAAAGTACTTC
V: TRBV5-4; size: NA; J: TRBJ1-1; D: NA; CDR3: CASSLAEGTEAFF; DNA: TGTGCCAGCAGCTTGGCCGAGGGGACTGAAGCTTTCTTT
V: TRBV5-8; size: NA; J: TRBJ2-5; D: NA; CDR3: CASSLGATQETQYF; DNA: TGTGCCAGCAGCTTGGGAGCCACACAAGAGACCCAGTACTTC
V: TRBV6-6; size: NA; J: TRBJ1-1; D: NA; CDR3: CASTPYIGNTEAFF; DNA: TGTGCCAGCACCCCTTATATAGGGAACACTGAAGCTTTCTTT
V: TRBV7-9; size: medium-sized; J: TRBJ2-7; D: NA; CDR3: CASSPRGVLDEQYF; DNA: TGTGCCAGCAGCCCCAGAGGTGTCTTGGACGAGCAGTACTTC
V: TRBV19; size: NA; J: TRBJ2-1; D: TRBD2; CDR3: CASSPRLAATYNEQFF; DNA: TGTGCCAGTAGTCCTCGACTAGCTGCCACCTACAATGAGCAGTTCTTC
V: TRBV10-2; size: NA; J: TRBJ1-2; D: TRBD1; CDR3: CASSESRQGAEYGYTF; DNA: TGCGCCAGCAGTGAGTCGAGGCAGGGGGCAGAGTATGGCTACACCTTC
V: TRBV7-9; size: few; J: TRBJ2-5; D: NA; CDR3: CASSSTQGLETQYF; DNA: TGTGCCAGCAGCTCGACCCAGGGTTTAGAGACCCAGTACTTC
V: TRBV12-5; size: NA; J: TRBJ2-3; D: NA; CDR3: CASGSTSTDTQYF; DNA: TGTGCTAGTGGTTCGACGAGCACAGATACGCAGTATTTT
V: TRBV25-1; size: once; J: TRBJ2-1; D: TRBD1; CDR3: CASSATGGAVKSEQFF; DNA: TGTGCCAGCAGTGCTACAGGGGGCGCGGTTAAGTCTGAGCAGTTCTTC
V: TRBV7-8; size: once; J: TRBJ2-1; D: NA; CDR3: CASSSNSVGSYNEQFF; DNA: TGTGCCAGCAGCTCCAATAGCGTGGGCTCCTACAATGAGCAGTTCTTC
V: TRBV5-6; size: NA; J: TRBJ2-7; D: NA; CDR3: CASSFQAGEQYF; DNA: TGTGCCAGCAGCTTCCAGGCAGGCGAGCAGTACTTC
V: TRBV27; size: NA; J: TRBJ2-1; D: TRBD1; CDR3: CASSPRAPGTDEQFF; DNA: TGTGCCAGCAGTCCCCGGGCCCCGGGGACAGATGAGCAGTTCTTC
V: TRBV27; size: few; J: TRBJ2-7; D: TRBD1; CDR3: CASSGSTGIEQYF; DNA: TGTGCCAGCAGTGGATCGACAGGGATCGAGCAGTACTTC
V: TRBV5-8; size: NA; J: TRBJ2-1; D: NA; CDR3: CAQRGPGRNEQFF; DNA: TGTGCCCAAAGAGGGCCAGGTAGGAATGAGCAGTTCTTC
V: TRBV30; size: NA; J: TRBJ1-5; D: NA; CDR3: CAWSVGPSSWEPQHF; DNA: TGTGCCTGGAGTGTAGGACCTTCTTCGTGGGAGCCCCAGCATTTT
V: TRBV6-5; size: NA; J: TRBJ2-7; D: NA; CDR3: CASSVGAGFYEQYF; DNA: TGTGCCAGCAGTGTAGGGGCGGGTTTCTACGAGCAGTACTTC
V: TRBV5-6; size: NA; J: TRBJ2-7; D: NA; CDR3: CASSFGASYEQYF; DNA: TGTGCCAGCAGCTTTGGGGCGAGCTACGAGCAGTACTTC
V: TRBV9; size: NA; J: TRBJ2-5; D: NA; CDR3: CASSVAGLGQETQYF; DNA: TGTGCCAGCAGCGTAGCCGGACTGGGTCAAGAGACCCAGTACTTC
V: TRBV5-8; size: NA; J: TRBJ1-1; D: NA; CDR3: CASRQTGELMNTEAFF; DNA: TGTGCCAGCAGACAGACAGGAGAATTAATGAACACTGAAGCTTTCTTT
V: TRBV6-5; size: once; J: TRBJ2-5; D: TRBD2; CDR3: CASSYTTSGRGETQYF; DNA: TGTGCCAGCAGTTACACGACTAGCGGGCGGGGGGAGACCCAGTACTTC
V: TRBV25-1; size: NA; J: TRBJ2-5; D: TRBD2; CDR3: CASSDGGAWETQYF; DNA: TGTGCCAGCAGTGACGGGGGGGCCTGGGAGACCCAGTACTTC
V: TRBV28; size: few; J: TRBJ2-3; D: NA; CDR3: CASSMPGATDTQYF; DNA: TGTGCCAGCAGTATGCCGGGGGCCACAGATACGCAGTATTTT
V: TRBV29-1; size: NA; J: TRBJ1-1; D: NA; CDR3: CSVGPSTEAFF; DNA: TGCAGCGTTGGACCGAGCACTGAAGCTTTCTTT
V: TRBV7-6; size: NA; J: TRBJ2-1; D: TRBD1; CDR3: CASSTIDRDAYNEQFF; DNA: TGTGCCAGCAGCACGATAGACAGGGACGCCTACAATGAGCAGTTCTTC
V: TRBV7-6; size: NA; J: TRBJ2-1; D: TRBD2; CDR3: CASSLQLASAYNEQFF; DNA: TGTGCCAGCAGCTTACAACTAGCGTCGGCCTACAATGAGCAGTTCTTC
V: TRBV30; size: NA; J: TRBJ2-2; D: NA; CDR3: CAWSVLGDTGELFF; DNA: TGTGCCTGGAGTGTATTGGGGGACACCGGGGAGCTGTTTTTT
V: TRBV9; size: NA; J: TRBJ1-3; D: NA; CDR3: CASSPGGPGNTIYF; DNA: TGTGCCAGCAGCCCTGGGGGCCCCGGAAACACCATATATTTT
V: TRBV7-8; size: NA; J: TRBJ2-1; D: NA; CDR3: CASSLARGNEQFF; DNA: TGTGCCAGCAGCTTAGCACGAGGCAATGAGCAGTTCTTC
V: TRBV5-1; size: NA; J: TRBJ2-5; D: TRBD1; CDR3: CASSTETGVATQYF; DNA: TGCGCCAGCAGCACGGAGACAGGGGTAGCAACCCAGTACTTC
V: TRBV19; size: NA; J: TRBJ1-2; D: NA; CDR3: CASSIVSTNGYTF; DNA: TGTGCCAGTAGTATAGTATCAACAAATGGCTACACCTTC
V: TRBV5-4; size: NA; J: TRBJ2-1; D: NA; CDR3: CASSLSQGSEQFF; DNA: TGTGCCAGCAGCTTGTCGCAGGGCAGCGAGCAGTTCTTC
V: TRBV2; size: few; J: TRBJ1-1; D: NA; CDR3: CASSSNTEAFF; DNA: TGTGCCAGCTCTTCGAACACTGAAGCTTTCTTT
V: TRBV13; size: few; J: TRBJ2-5; D: NA; CDR3: CASSLGQLQETQYF; DNA: TGTGCCAGCAGCTTAGGCCAGCTCCAAGAGACCCAGTACTTC
V: TRBV7-8; size: NA; J: TRBJ2-1; D: NA; CDR3: CASQSSPGSSYNEQFF; DNA: TGTGCCAGCCAGTCCTCCCCCGGCAGCTCCTACAATGAGCAGTTCTTC
V: TRBV6-5; size: few; J: TRBJ2-1; D: NA; CDR3: CASSYDSSLNEQFF; DNA: TGTGCCAGCAGTTACGACAGTTCCCTCAATGAGCAGTTCTTC
V: TRBV5-1; size: NA; J: TRBJ2-5; D: TRBD1; CDR3: CASSSGTASQETQYF; DNA: TGCGCCAGCAGCTCCGGGACAGCCAGCCAAGAGACCCAGTACTTC
V: TRBV5-6; size: NA; J: TRBJ2-7; D: NA; CDR3: CASKPQVQFHEQYF; DNA: TGTGCCAGCAAACCACAGGTCCAATTCCACGAGCAGTACTTC
V: TRBV5-4; size: NA; J: TRBJ2-7; D: NA; CDR3: CASSLEVGTYEQYF; DNA: TGTGCCAGCAGCTTGGAGGTAGGGACCTACGAGCAGTACTTC
V: TRBV5-1; size: NA; J: TRBJ2-5; D: TRBD2; CDR3: CASSLSGTSGGETQYF; DNA: TGCGCCAGCAGCTTATCCGGGACTAGCGGGGGTGAGACCCAGTACTTC
V: TRBV7-9; size: few; J: TRBJ2-1; D: TRBD1; CDR3: CASSGTGYEQFF; DNA: TGTGCCAGCAGCGGGACAGGGTATGAGCAGTTCTTC
V: TRBV19; size: NA; J: TRBJ2-1; D: NA; CDR3: CASSVDGSSYNEQFF; DNA: TGTGCCAGTAGTGTGGACGGGAGCTCCTACAATGAGCAGTTCTTC
V: TRBV29-1; size: NA; J: TRBJ2-7; D: TRBD1; CDR3: CSAQGDRGSYEQYF; DNA: TGCAGCGCCCAGGGGGACAGGGGGTCCTACGAGCAGTACTTC
V: TRBV19; size: NA; J: TRBJ2-3; D: TRBD2; CDR3: CASSIARLAGVGDTQYF; DNA: TGTGCCAGTAGTATCGCCCGACTAGCGGGAGTGGGGGATACGCAGTATTTT
V: TRBV5-1; size: NA; J: TRBJ2-7; D: NA; CDR3: CASSGTSYEQYF; DNA: TGCGCCAGCAGTGGCACCTCCTACGAGCAGTACTTC
V: TRBV10-3; size: NA; J: TRBJ2-3; D: TRBD2; CDR3: CAISDSGRAGSDTQYF; DNA: TGTGCCATCAGTGATTCCGGGAGGGCCGGGTCAGATACGCAGTATTTT
V: TRBV19; size: NA; J: TRBJ1-1; D: TRBD1; CDR3: CASTLQGLNTEAFF; DNA: TGTGCCAGTACTTTACAGGGGTTGAACACTGAAGCTTTCTTT
V: TRBV30; size: few; J: TRBJ2-7; D: NA; CDR3: CACFQMSGEQYF; DNA: TGTGCCTGTTTTCAGATGTCAGGGGAGCAGTACTTC